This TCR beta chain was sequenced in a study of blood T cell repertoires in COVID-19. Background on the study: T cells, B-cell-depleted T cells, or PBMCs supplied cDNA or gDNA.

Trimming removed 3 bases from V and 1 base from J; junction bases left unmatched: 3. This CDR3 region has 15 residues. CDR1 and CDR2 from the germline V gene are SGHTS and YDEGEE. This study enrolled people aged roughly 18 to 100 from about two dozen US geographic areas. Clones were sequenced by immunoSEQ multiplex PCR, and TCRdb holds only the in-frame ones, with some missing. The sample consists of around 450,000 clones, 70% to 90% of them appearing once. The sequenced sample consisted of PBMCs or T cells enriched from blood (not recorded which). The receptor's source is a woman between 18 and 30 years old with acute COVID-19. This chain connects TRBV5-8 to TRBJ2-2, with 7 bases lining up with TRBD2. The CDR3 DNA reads TGTGCCAGCAGCTGGAGCGGGGTGAACACCGGGGAGCTGTTTTTT. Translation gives CASSWSGVNTGELFF.